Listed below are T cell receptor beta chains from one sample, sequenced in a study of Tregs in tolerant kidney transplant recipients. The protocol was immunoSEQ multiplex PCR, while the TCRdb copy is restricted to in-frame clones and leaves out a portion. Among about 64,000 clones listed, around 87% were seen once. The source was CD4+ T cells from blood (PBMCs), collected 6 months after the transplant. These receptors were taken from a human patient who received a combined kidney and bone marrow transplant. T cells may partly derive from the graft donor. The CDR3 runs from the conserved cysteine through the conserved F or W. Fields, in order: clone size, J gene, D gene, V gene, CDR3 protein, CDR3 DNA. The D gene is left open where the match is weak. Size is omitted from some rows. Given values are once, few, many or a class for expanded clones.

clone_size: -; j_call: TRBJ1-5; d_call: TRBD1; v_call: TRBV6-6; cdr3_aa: CASSPGQGNQPQHF; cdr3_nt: TGTGCCAGCAGTCCCGGACAGGGCAATCAGCCCCAGCATTTT
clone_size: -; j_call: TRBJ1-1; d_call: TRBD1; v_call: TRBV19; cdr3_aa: CASSSFQGANTEAFF; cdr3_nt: TGTGCCAGTAGTAGTTTTCAGGGGGCGAACACTGAAGCTTTCTTT
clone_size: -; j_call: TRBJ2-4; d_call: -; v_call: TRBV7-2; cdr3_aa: CASSRGPKNIQYF; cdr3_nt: TGTGCCAGCTCCAGGGGTCCCAAAAACATTCAGTACTTC
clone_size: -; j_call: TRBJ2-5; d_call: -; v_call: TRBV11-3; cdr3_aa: CASSLVSGGTQYF; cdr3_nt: TGTGCCAGCAGCTTAGTGAGTGGAGGGACCCAGTACTTC
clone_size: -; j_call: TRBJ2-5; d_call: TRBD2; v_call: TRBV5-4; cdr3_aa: CASSPIAGVETQYF; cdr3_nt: TGTGCCAGCAGCCCTATAGCGGGGGTGGAGACCCAGTACTTC
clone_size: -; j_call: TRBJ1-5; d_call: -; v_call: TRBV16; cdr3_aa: CASSQRRGGVQPQHF; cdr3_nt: TGTGCCAGCAGCCAAAGGAGAGGGGGAGTACAGCCCCAGCATTTT
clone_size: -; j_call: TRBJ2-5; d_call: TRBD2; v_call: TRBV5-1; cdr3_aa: CASSRLALGQETQYF; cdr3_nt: TGCGCCAGCAGCAGACTAGCGCTCGGGCAAGAGACCCAGTACTTC
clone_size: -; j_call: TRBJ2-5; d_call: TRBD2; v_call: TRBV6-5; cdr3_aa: CASSRGGRQETQYF; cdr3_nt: TGTGCCAGCAGTCGGGGGGGGAGGCAAGAGACCCAGTACTTC
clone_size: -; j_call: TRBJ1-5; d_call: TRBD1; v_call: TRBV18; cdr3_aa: CASSPGQGAFQPQHF; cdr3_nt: TGTGCCAGCTCACCAGGACAGGGGGCATTTCAGCCCCAGCATTTT
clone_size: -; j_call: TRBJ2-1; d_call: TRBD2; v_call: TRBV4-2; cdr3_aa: CASSQEPSGGWDEQFF; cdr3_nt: TGTGCCAGCAGCCAAGAGCCTAGCGGGGGTTGGGATGAGCAGTTCTTC
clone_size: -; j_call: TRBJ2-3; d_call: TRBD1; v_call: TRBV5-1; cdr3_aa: CASSLDRGVADTQYF; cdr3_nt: TGCGCCAGCAGCTTGGACAGGGGGGTCGCAGATACGCAGTATTTT
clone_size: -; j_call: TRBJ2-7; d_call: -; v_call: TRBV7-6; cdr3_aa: CASSKQGGPTYEQYF; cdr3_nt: TGTGCCAGCAGCAAGCAGGGGGGTCCGACCTACGAGCAGTACTTC
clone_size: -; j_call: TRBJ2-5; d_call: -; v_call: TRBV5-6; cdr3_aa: CASSLVQSRETQYF; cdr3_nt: TGTGCCAGCAGCTTGGTACAGTCTCGGGAGACCCAGTACTTC
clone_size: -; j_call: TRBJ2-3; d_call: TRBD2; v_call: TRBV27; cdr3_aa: CASSRAGGDTDTQYF; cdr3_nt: TGTGCCAGCAGTAGGGCGGGAGGAGACACAGATACGCAGTATTTT
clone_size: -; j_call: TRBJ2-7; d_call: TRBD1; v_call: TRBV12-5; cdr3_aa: CASGSLAGTGYEQYF; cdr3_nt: TGTGCTAGTGGTTCCCTCGCCGGGACAGGATACGAGCAGTACTTC
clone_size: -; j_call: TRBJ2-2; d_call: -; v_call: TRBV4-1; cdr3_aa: CASSQDWVAVFTGELFF; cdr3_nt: TGCGCCAGCAGCCAAGATTGGGTAGCGGTCTTCACCGGGGAGCTGTTTTTT
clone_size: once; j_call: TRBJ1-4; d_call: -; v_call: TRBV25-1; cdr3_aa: CASGEQGLREKLFF; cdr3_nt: TGTGCCAGCGGTGAGCAGGGGCTCCGTGAAAAACTGTTTTTT
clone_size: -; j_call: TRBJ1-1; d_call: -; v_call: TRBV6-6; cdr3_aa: CASSISGNTEAFF; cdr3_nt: TGTGCCAGCAGCATCAGTGGGAACACTGAAGCTTTCTTT
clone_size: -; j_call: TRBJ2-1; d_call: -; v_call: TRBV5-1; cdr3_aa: CASSFLSNTLSERFF; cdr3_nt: TGCGCCAGCAGCTTTCTTTCCAACACACTCAGTGAGCGGTTCTTC
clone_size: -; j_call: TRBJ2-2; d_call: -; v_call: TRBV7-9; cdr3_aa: CASSLGGGANTGELFF; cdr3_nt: TGTGCCAGCAGCTTAGGTGGCGGGGCGAACACCGGGGAGCTGTTTTTT
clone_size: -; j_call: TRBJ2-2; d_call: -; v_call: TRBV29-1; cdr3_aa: CSVANTGELFF; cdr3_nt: TGCAGCGTGGCCAACACCGGGGAGCTGTTTTTT
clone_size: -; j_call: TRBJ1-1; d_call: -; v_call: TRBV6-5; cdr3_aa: CASRGRTVNTEAFF; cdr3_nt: TGTGCCAGCCGGGGGAGGACGGTGAACACTGAAGCTTTCTTT
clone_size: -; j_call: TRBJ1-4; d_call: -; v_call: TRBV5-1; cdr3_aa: CASSSGDLPANEKLFF; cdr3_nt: TGCGCCAGCAGCTCGGGGGACCTACCGGCTAATGAAAAACTGTTTTTT
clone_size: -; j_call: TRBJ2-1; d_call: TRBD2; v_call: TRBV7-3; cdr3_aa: CASSLTGLAGGIEQFF; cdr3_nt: TGTGCCAGCAGCTTAACGGGACTAGCGGGAGGGATTGAGCAGTTCTTC
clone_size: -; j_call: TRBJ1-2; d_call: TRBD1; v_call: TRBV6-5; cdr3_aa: CASSTGQGGYGYTF; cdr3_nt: TGTGCCAGCAGTACCGGACAGGGGGGCTATGGCTACACCTTC
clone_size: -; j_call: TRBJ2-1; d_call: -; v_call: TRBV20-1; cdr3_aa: CSATRNNEQFF; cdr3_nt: TGCAGTGCTACTAGGAACAATGAGCAGTTCTTC
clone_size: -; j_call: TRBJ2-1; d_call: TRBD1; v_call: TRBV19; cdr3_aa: CASSMAGGSTKGFF; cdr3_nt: TGTGCCAGTAGTATGGCAGGGGGTAGCACTAAAGGGTTCTTC
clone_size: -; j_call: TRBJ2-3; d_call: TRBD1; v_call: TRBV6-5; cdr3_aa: CASRKTGRIDTQYF; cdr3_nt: TGTGCCAGCAGGAAGACAGGGAGAATCGATACGCAGTATTTT
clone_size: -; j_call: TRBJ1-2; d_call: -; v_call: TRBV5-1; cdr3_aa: CASSLVGPGQANYGYTF; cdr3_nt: TGCGCCAGCAGCTTGGTGGGCCCTGGGCAAGCTAACTATGGCTACACCTTC
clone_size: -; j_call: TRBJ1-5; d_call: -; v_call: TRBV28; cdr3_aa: CASSRLSRTRGFNQPQHF; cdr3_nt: TGTGCCAGCAGTCGATTATCTAGGACTAGGGGCTTCAATCAGCCCCAGCATTTT
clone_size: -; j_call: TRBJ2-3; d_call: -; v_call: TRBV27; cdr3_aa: CASSWARASISDTQYF; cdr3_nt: TGTGCCAGCAGTTGGGCCAGGGCTAGTATTTCAGATACGCAGTATTTT